The 25 T cell receptor beta chains in this list originate from one sample, sequenced in a study of patients with pleural tuberculosis. TCRdb re-derived calls from the reads in MiXCR, one entry per CDR3 protein. The sample lists around 49,000 distinct CDR3 sequences; about 7.3% were seen once. Source of these receptors: a human donor with pleural tuberculosis.

The rearrangement links TRBV29-1 to TRBJ2-2, with D possibly TRBD1 on 5 matching bases. Germline V lookup: CDR1 SQVTM, CDR2 ANQGSEA. The CDR3 totals 13 residues. Trimming took 4 bases from V and 7 from J, leaving 13 bases between them. The CDR3: CSVAWQGNGELFF. CDR3 coding DNA: TGCAGCGTTGCTTGGCAGGGCAACGGGGAGCTGTTTTTT.

In its sample, this clonotype was seen many times. The J gene is TRBJ1-1, the V gene TRBV19, with D uncertain. The CDR3 has 13 amino acids. V shed 7 bases and J shed 0 bases, with 9 bases lying between them. In germline, CDR1 is LNHDA, CDR2 SQIVND (reference sequence). This chain's CDR3 is CASTLGVNTEAFF. CDR3 DNA: TGTGCCAGTACCCTTGGTGTGAACACTGAAGCTTTCTTT.

In its sample, this clonotype was seen many times. The chain employs TRBV6-2 or TRBV6-3 and TRBJ2-3; tentatively, D is TRBD1 (7 bases). The CDR3 extends over 16 amino acids. V was cut by 4 bases and J by 4 bases, with 18 bases left in between. The germline CDR1 and CDR2 sequences are MNHEY and SVGEGT. CDR3 loop: CASSSYRGSSADTQYF. CDR3 DNA: TGTGCCAGCAGTTCCTACAGGGGATCTAGCGCAGATACGCAGTATTTT.

A note on this clonotype: A single base separates this from a much larger clone, so it may be a read error. Likely a read error: the CDR3 ends without its conserved phenylalanine or tryptophan. This chain joins TRBV2 and TRBJ2-5; D might be TRBD1 (6 bases). The V and J ends lost 6 bases and 1 base respectively, with 9 bases between them. The CDR3 sequence is 13 residues long. CDR1 and CDR2 from the germline V gene are SNHLY and FYNNEI. The CDR3: CASSGTSQETQYL. In DNA, the CDR3 is TGTGCCAGCAGCGGGACATCCCAAGAGACCCAGTACCTC.

V and J are TRBV5-4 and TRBJ2-3, with TRBD2 matching 10 bases. The V segment lost 5 bases and the J segment 2 bases; nucleotides outside the gene matches: 5. Germline assignment: CDR1 SGHNT and CDR2 YYREEE (reference sequence). This CDR3 contains 15 residues. For the CDR3, the DNA is TGTGCCAGCAGGTCGACTAGCGGGTTCACAGATACGCAGTATTTT. Translation gives CASRSTSGFTDTQYF.

In this sample, this clonotype turned up many times. CDR3 coding DNA: TGTGCCAGCAGCCAACAAGGATCTCCCTGGAATGAGCAGTTCTTC. It is translated as CASSQQGSPWNEQFF. The rearrangement uses TRBV3-1 and TRBJ2-1; D not resolved. Trimming took off 2 bases at V and 7 bases at J, with 15 bases between the two ends. CDR3 length: 15 amino acids. Germline V gives CDR1 LGHDT, CDR2 YNNKEL (reference sequence).

This clonotype was counted at least ten times. This chain uses TRBV4-2 with TRBJ2-1; D remains ambiguous. V was clipped by 0 bases and J by 5 bases, with 8 bases between them. This CDR3 region has 14 residues. Germline lookup yields CDR1 LGHNA and CDR2 YNFKEQ. The CDR3 protein is CASSQEDADNEQFF. The CDR3, as DNA: TGTGCCAGCAGCCAAGAGGATGCGGACAATGAGCAGTTCTTC.

The V gene is TRBV9, the J gene TRBJ1-1; no definite D call. Looked up from germline, CDR1 is SGDLS and CDR2 is YYNGEE. The CDR3 spans 13 residues. Trimming took 4 bases from V and 4 from J, leaving 11 bases between them. CDR3 DNA: TGTGCCAGCAGCCGCCCCGGGAGCACTGAAGCTTTCTTT. Protein: CASSRPGSTEAFF.

This clonotype was seen ten or more times. The chain uses TRBV7-2 and TRBJ1-1; maybe TRBD1 (5 bases). The CDR3 consists of 15 residues. V dropped 0 bases and J dropped 3 bases, with 11 bases sitting between them. Per the germline V gene, CDR1 is SGHTA and CDR2 is FQGNSA. The CDR3 DNA reads as TGTGCCAGCAGCTTAGCTACAGGATATTACACTGAAGCTTTCTTT. This translates into CASSLATGYYTEAFF.

This clonotype was picked up many times. The chain has TRBV5-1 and TRBJ2-1; D remains unclear. V shed 0 bases and J shed 4 bases, with 5 bases lying between them. CDR3 length: 13 amino acids. From germline, CDR1 is SGHRS and CDR2 YFSETQ. The CDR3 spells CASSLATYNEQFF. CDR3 in DNA: TGCGCCAGCAGCTTGGCCACTTACAATGAGCAGTTCTTC.

V usage is TRBV11-1 and J usage is TRBJ1-5; maybe TRBD1 (5 bases). Per germline, CDR1 SGHAT and CDR2 FQDESV (reference sequence). The V end lost 1 base, the J end lost 0 bases, and 7 bases lay between the germline ends. This CDR3 is built from 15 residues. Here the CDR3 reads CASSLGGYSNQPQHF. CDR3 coding DNA: TGTGCCAGCAGCTTAGGGGGGTATAGCAATCAGCCCCAGCATTTT.

This clonotype has only a few counts. A much larger clone differs by one base, so this may be a read error. The genes are TRBV20-1 and TRBJ2-5; D gene ambiguous. Between the trimmed V and J ends, which lost 3 bases and 1 base, there was a span of 15 bases. CDR1 and CDR2 (germline): DFQATT, SNEGSKA (reference sequence). The length of the CDR3 is 15 residues. CDR3 region: CSAREIVRGQETQYF. The CDR3, as DNA: TGCAGTGCTAGGGAAATAGTAAGAGGCCAAGAGACCCAGTACTTC.

This clonotype was counted only a few times. The chain links TRBV29-1 to TRBJ1-3; 11 bases line up with TRBD1. Germline CDR1 and CDR2: SQVTM and ANQGSEA. Trimming took 3 bases from V and 7 from J; bases not matched to a gene: 11. The CDR3 consists of 16 residues. DNA of the CDR3: TGCAGCGTTGACGACACCCGGGACAGGGGGAGCAACACCATATATTTT. Residues: CSVDDTRDRGSNTIYF.

This clonotype was counted many times. This rearrangement joins TRBV28 to TRBJ2-1, with a possible D match to TRBD1 (6 bases). Per germline, CDR1 MDHEN and CDR2 SYDVKM. V dropped 6 bases and J dropped 4 bases, with 10 bases sitting between them. This CDR3 contains 13 residues. The CDR3 nucleotides are TGTGCCAGCAGACAGACAGGATACAATGAGCAGTTCTTC. This encodes CASRQTGYNEQFF.

This clonotype was seen at least ten times. The chain recombines TRBV20-1 with TRBJ1-6, with D tentatively TRBD1 (5 bases). V dropped 2 bases and J dropped 8 bases, with 7 bases sitting between them. In germline, CDR1 is DFQATT, CDR2 SNEGSKA (reference sequence). The CDR3 totals 12 residues. The CDR3 DNA reads as TGCAGTGCTAGAACAGGAGATTCACCCCTCCACTTT. Its protein is CSARTGDSPLHF.

This clonotype came up many times. The chain has TRBV6-2 or TRBV6-3 and TRBJ1-1, with TRBD1 as a possible D gene (6 bases). The V gene lost 3 bases and the J gene lost 4 bases, with 12 bases spanning the gap. CDR1 and CDR2 (germline): MNHEY, SVGEGT. The CDR3 is 14 amino acids. CDR3 residues: CASSYNGGGTEAFF. CDR3 bases: TGTGCCAGCAGTTATAACGGGGGCGGCACTGAAGCTTTCTTT.

This clonotype occurred a few times. This may arise from a read error, as a much more abundant clone is one base away. The genes are TRBV6-1 and TRBJ2-2; D is unclear. V lost 1 base, J lost 3 bases, and 6 bases lay in between. The CDR3 consists of 14 residues. Germline V gene sequence: CDR1 MNHNS, CDR2 SASEGT. This chain's CDR3 is CASSEVAHTGELFF. In DNA form, the CDR3 reads TGTGCCAGCAGTGAAGTGGCTCACACCGGGGAGCTGTTTTTT.

The chain employs TRBV6-5 and TRBJ1-1; D call uncertain. The CDR3 totals 13 residues. The ends were cut back, 2 bases at V and 1 base at J, with 5 bases in the middle. CDR1 and CDR2 (germline): MNHEY, SVGAGI. Written as DNA, the CDR3 is TGTGCCAGCAGTTACACGGCGAACACTGAAGCTTTCTTT. It specifies CASSYTANTEAFF.

This clonotype was detected many times. CDR3 nucleotides: TGTGCCAGTAGTCCCGTGACAGGCACAAGCAATCAGCCCCAGCATTTT. The encoded protein is CASSPVTGTSNQPQHF. The genes are TRBV19 and TRBJ1-5; D possibly corresponds to TRBD1 (6 bases). The CDR3 spans 16 residues. Germline CDR1 is LNHDA and CDR2 is SQIVND (reference sequence). V shed 5 bases and J shed 1 base, with 15 bases lying between them.

This clonotype appeared a few times. The CDR3 region is CASSSEGGMNTEAFF. In DNA form, the CDR3 reads TGTGCCAGCAGTTCTGAGGGGGGAATGAACACTGAAGCTTTCTTT. The chain combines TRBV12-3 or TRBV12-4 with TRBJ1-1; D is perhaps TRBD1 (6 bases). With 4 bases removed from V and 0 bases from J, the gap between germline ends came to 12 bases. The CDR3 consists of 15 residues.

This clonotype was counted many times. This chain joins TRBV20-1 and TRBJ2-7; TRBD2 aligns across 8 bases. This CDR3 is 14 amino acids long. The ends lost 3 bases at V and 3 bases at J; junction bases unmatched: 7. Per germline, CDR1 DFQATT and CDR2 SNEGSKA (reference sequence). Here the CDR3 DNA reads TGCAGTGCTAGGGGGCGGGAGGACCTCTACGAGCAGTACTTC. As protein: CSARGREDLYEQYF.

This clonotype was recorded many times. A much larger clone is a single base away; this may be a read error. The J gene is TRBJ1-5, the V gene TRBV20-1; D is ambiguous. Looked up from germline, CDR1 is DFQATT and CDR2 is SNEGSKA (reference sequence). The CDR3 runs to 14 residues. The germline V and J ends were trimmed by 1 base and 1 base, with 8 bases remaining between them. CDR3 protein: CSARVPRSNQPQHF. In DNA, the CDR3 is TGCAGTGCTAGAGTCCCCCGGAGCAATCAGCCCCAGCATTTT.

There are many counts of this clonotype. The chain carries TRBV13 and TRBJ2-7; D is perhaps TRBD1 or TRBD2 (6 bases each). The CDR3 loop spans 13 amino acids. V was cut by 0 bases and J by 5 bases, with 8 bases left in between. The germline CDR1 and CDR2 sequences are PRHDT and FYEKMQ (reference sequence). CDR3 DNA: TGTGCCAGCAGCTTAGGAGGGGGGAACGAGCAGTACGTC. Protein product: CASSLGGGNEQYV.

This clonotype appeared many times. The chain combines TRBV6-2 or TRBV6-3 with TRBJ2-1; D tentatively reads TRBD1 or TRBD2 (6 bases each). This CDR3 is built from 12 residues. The V end was cut by 6 bases, the J end by 9 bases, with 12 bases between. Germline lookup yields CDR1 MNHEY and CDR2 SVGEGT. The CDR3 sequence is CASSLGGGEQFF. CDR3 DNA: TGTGCCAGCAGCCTGGGGGGCGGTGAGCAGTTCTTC.

This clonotype was counted at least ten times. This chain links TRBV11-2 with TRBJ1-2; TRBD1 matches 9 bases. V shed 3 bases and J 4 bases; nucleotides not matched to a gene: 3. Germline V gene data show CDR1 as SGHAT and CDR2 as FQNNGV. There are 14 residues in the CDR3. The CDR3: CASSFPQGAYGYTF. DNA for the CDR3: TGTGCCAGCAGCTTCCCACAGGGGGCCTATGGCTACACCTTC.